The 2 T cell receptor beta chains reported below all come from one sample, sequenced in a study of blood T cell repertoires in COVID-19. Clones were sequenced by immunoSEQ multiplex PCR, and TCRdb holds only the in-frame ones, with some missing. The sample shows about 150,000 clones, about four fifths of them seen only once. Material for sequencing was peripheral blood. These receptors came from an elderly woman with acute or convalescent COVID-19.

The genes are TRBV18 and TRBJ2-1; D is undetermined. This CDR3 has 16 amino acids. In germline, CDR1 is KGHSH, CDR2 LQKENI. Trimming removed 1 base from V and 3 bases from J, with 13 bases in between. The DNA for the CDR3 is TGTGCCAGCTCACCACGCGCTGCGGCTATCTACAATGAGCAGTTCTTC. Translating it yields CASSPRAAAIYNEQFF.

The chain carries TRBV5-1 and TRBJ1-2; no reliable D call. Per the germline V gene, CDR1 is SGHRS and CDR2 is YFSETQ. The CDR3 totals 14 residues. V lost 2 bases, J lost 1 base, and 9 bases lay in between. The chain's CDR3 is CASSLRGSNYGYTF. In DNA form, the CDR3 reads TGCGCCAGCAGCTTAAGAGGGAGTAACTATGGCTACACCTTC.